The TCR beta chain under discussion was sequenced for a study of T cell repertoires in cytomegalovirus infection. Study at large: Public TCR beta signatures marked donors with CMV infection and the matching HLA. Whole-study findings and limits: HLA-C-restricted CMV clonotypes gave the most frequent clonotype in two of eight donors.

This clonotype was seen a few times. Its specificity is unknown. Germline CDR1 reads MDHEN; CDR2 reads SYDVKM. Trimming took off 6 bases at V and 7 bases at J, with 18 bases between the two ends. This CDR3 comprises 14 residues. TCRdb fed the reads into MiXCR, producing one record per CDR3 protein. This table has around 630,000 distinct CDR3 sequences, approximately 25% appearing once. The sequencing input was CD8+ T cells from PBMCs. This TCR was recovered from a human donor in good health (CMV status not recorded). Some clones in this sample may be carry-over from other donors' samples. V usage is TRBV28 and J usage is TRBJ1-2; D remains unclear. For the CDR3, the DNA is TGTGCCAGCAGCCTCGACCAATATTTGGTTGGCTACACCTTC. Its translation is CASSLDQYLVGYTF.